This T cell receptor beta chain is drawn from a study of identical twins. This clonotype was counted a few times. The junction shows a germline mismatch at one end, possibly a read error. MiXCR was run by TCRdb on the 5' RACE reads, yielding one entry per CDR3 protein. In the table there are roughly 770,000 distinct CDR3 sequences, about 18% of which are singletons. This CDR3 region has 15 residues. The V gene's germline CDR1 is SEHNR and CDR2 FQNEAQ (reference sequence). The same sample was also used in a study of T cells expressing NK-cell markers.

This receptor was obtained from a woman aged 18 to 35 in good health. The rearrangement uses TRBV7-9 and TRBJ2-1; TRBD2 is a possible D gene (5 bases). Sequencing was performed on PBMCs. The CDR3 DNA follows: TGTGTCAGCTTAATCGGGGTAAGCTCCTACAATGAGCAGTTCTTC. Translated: CVSLIGVSSYNEQFF.